Following are 9 T cell receptor beta chains from one sample sequenced in a study of T-cell reconstitution after alpha-beta-depleted transplantation in children. Preparation of the TCRbeta library used unique molecular identifiers. One entry per CDR3 protein results from TCRdb running MiXCR on the PCR reads. The table lists a few hundred thousand distinct CDR3 sequences, 27% of them singletons, with approximately 33% in the top ten. The source was PBMCs, collected before TCRalphabeta/CD19-depleted stem cell transplant. These receptors all come from a boy younger than two with Wiskott-Aldrich syndrome, due to receive a stem cell transplant.

The chain couples TRBV5-6 to TRBJ2-1, with TRBD2 matching over 10 bases. Germline V gives CDR1 SGHDT, CDR2 YYEEEE. J lost 10 bases, V lost 4 bases, and 8 bases had no gene match. The CDR3 has 14 amino acids. CDR3 loop: CASSPPLAGEEQFF. The CDR3 region has the DNA TGTGCCAGCAGCCCGCCCCTAGCGGGAGAAGAGCAGTTCTTC.

This rearrangement joins TRBV12-3 or TRBV12-4 to TRBJ2-1, with D hard to call. V lost 5 bases and J lost 0, with 14 bases in between. The length of the CDR3 is 16 residues. The CDR3 DNA reads TGTGCCAGCAGTCACGGATCAACCAGCTCCTACAATGAGCAGTTCTTC. The encoded protein is CASSHGSTSSYNEQFF.

This clonotype was observed a few times. The chain combines TRBV7-9 with TRBJ2-7; 8 nucleotides align to TRBD2. Losses at the gene ends were 1 base for V and 6 bases for J; bases not matched to a gene: 5. This CDR3 has 14 residues. Germline-derived CDR1 and CDR2 are SEHNR and FQNEAQ (reference sequence). This chain's CDR3 is CASSLVGRGGEQYF. The CDR3 nucleotides read TGTGCCAGCAGCTTAGTCGGGAGGGGGGGCGAGCAGTACTTC. Full variable domain (outside the CDR3, taken from reference TRBV7-9 and TRBJ2-7): DTGVSQNPRHKITKRGQNVTFRCDPISEHNRLYWYRQTLGQGPEFLTYFQNEAQLEKSRLLSDRFSAERPKGSFSTLEIQRTEQGDSAMYLCASSLVGRGGEQYFGPGTRLTVT.

CDR3 protein: CASNGESYNEQFF. As DNA, the CDR3 is TGCGCCAGCAACGGGGAGTCCTACAATGAGCAGTTCTTC. This chain connects TRBV5-1 to TRBJ2-1; a possible D gene is TRBD2 (5 bases). CDR3 length: 13 amino acids. The germline V and J ends were trimmed by 6 bases and 1 base, with 8 bases remaining between them. CDR1 is SGHRS and CDR2 is YFSETQ in the germline V gene.

This clonotype was found once. The V and J genes are TRBV18 and TRBJ1-1; 10 bases agree with TRBD1. CDR3 length: 16 residues. The germline V gene encodes CDR1 KGHSH and CDR2 LQKENI. V lost 5 bases to trimming and J lost 3 bases; unmatched junction nucleotides: 9. CDR3 residues: CASSLTDRGRDTEAFF. CDR3 bases: TGTGCCAGCTCATTAACGGACAGGGGGAGGGACACTGAAGCTTTCTTT.

The chain combines TRBV24-1 with TRBJ2-5, with 12 positions matching TRBD2. Germline trimming cut 4 bases from V and 4 bases from J; bases unmatched to any gene: 6. This CDR3 is 16 amino acids long. Germline V gene data show CDR1 as KGHDR and CDR2 as SFDVKD. The CDR3 DNA is TGTGCCACCAGTGACGGGACGGGACTAGCGGGAGAGACCCAGTACTTC. This gives the protein CATSDGTGLAGETQYF.

The chain has TRBV5-1 and TRBJ2-2; 9 nucleotides align to TRBD1. The CDR3 length is 16 residues. Trimming at V came to 4 bases and at J to 4 bases, leaving 8 bases not matched to a gene. CDR1 is SGHRS, CDR2 YFSETQ, per germline. The CDR3 loop is CASSATGTGRTGELFF. The CDR3 DNA sequence: TGCGCCAGCAGCGCCACCGGGACAGGGCGCACCGGGGAGCTGTTTTTT. The full variable domain, with the rest looked up from reference TRBV5-1 and TRBJ2-2, is KAGVTQTPRYLIKTRGQQVTLSCSPISGHRSVSWYQQTPGQGLQFLFEYFSETQRNKGNFPGRFSGRQFSNSRSEMNVSTLELGDSALYLCASSATGTGRTGELFFGEGSRLTVL.

This clonotype showed up just a few times. This chain uses TRBV27 with TRBJ2-2, with 7 bases that match TRBD1. The CDR3 spans 14 residues. V gave up 7 bases and J gave up 5 bases; unmatched junction bases: 7. Germline CDR1 is MNHEY and CDR2 is SMNVEV (reference sequence). CDR3 bases: TGTGCCAGCAAGTTGTGGGACAGTACCGGGGAGCTGTTTTTT. Its protein is CASKLWDSTGELFF.

This clonotype was observed a few times. The rearrangement uses TRBV20-1 and TRBJ2-5; 7 positions agree with TRBD1. Trimming at V came to 5 bases and at J to 7 bases, leaving 13 bases not matched to a gene. From germline, CDR1 is DFQATT and CDR2 SNEGSKA (reference sequence). The CDR3 length is 14 residues. In DNA form, the CDR3 reads TGCAGTGCTTTGGAAGGACAGGCCCTACGGACCCAGTACTTC. This translates into CSALEGQALRTQYF.